This T cell receptor (beta chain) was recorded in a study of shared clonotypes between healthy human individuals. Study conclusions and caveats: Sorted-subset sequencing, rarefaction showed, was incomplete despite large depth. When compared with the clonotypes that were shared by all four sorted-subset donors, the non-shared clonotypes turned out to have lower generation probabilities.

A note on this clone: The antigen remains undetermined.

V was pared by 10 bases and J by 3 bases, with 13 bases between. Germline assignment: CDR1 LNHDA and CDR2 SQIVND (reference sequence). The length of the CDR3 is 12 residues. Terminally differentiated effector memory CD45RA+ cells were excluded by CCR7 positive selection of CD45RO-negative cells. Deep was the level at which the assay was run. Profiling relied on immunoSEQ multiplex PCR, and the TCRdb table lists in-frame clones only, not all of them. The data show millions of clones, under 95% seen once. The source material was naive CD8+ T cells from PBMCs. V gene TRBV19 combines with J gene TRBJ2-7; D is unclear. This TCR was sampled from a young man in good health. Some clones in this sample may be carry-over from other donors' samples. In DNA, the CDR3 is TGTGCCATGGTACCGGTGGGCTACGAGCAGTACTTC. Protein sequence: CAMVPVGYEQYF.